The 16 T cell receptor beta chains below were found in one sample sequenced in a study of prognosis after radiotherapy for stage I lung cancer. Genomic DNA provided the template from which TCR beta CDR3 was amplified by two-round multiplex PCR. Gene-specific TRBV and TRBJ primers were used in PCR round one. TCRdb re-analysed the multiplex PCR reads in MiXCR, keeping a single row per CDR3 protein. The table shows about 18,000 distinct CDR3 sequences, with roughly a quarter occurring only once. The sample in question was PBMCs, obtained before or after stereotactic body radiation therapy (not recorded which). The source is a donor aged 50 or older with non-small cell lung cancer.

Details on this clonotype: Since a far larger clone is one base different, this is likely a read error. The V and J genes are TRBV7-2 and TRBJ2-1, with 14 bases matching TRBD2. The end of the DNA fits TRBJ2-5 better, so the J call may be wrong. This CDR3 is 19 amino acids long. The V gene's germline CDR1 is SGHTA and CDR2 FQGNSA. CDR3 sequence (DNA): TGTGCCAGCAGCGCAACAGTGGGCGGACTAGCGGGAGGCCAAGAGACCCAGTACTTC. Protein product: CASSATVGGLAGGQETQYF.

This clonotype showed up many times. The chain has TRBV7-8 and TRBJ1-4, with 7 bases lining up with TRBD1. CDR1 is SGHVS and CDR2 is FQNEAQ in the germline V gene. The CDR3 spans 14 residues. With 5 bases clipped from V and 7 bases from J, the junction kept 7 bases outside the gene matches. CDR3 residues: CASSQTGSGEKLFF. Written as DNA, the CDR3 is TGTGCCAGCAGCCAGACAGGGTCCGGTGAAAAACTGTTTTTT. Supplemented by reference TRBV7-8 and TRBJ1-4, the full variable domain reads GAGVSQSPRYKVAKRGQDVALRCDPISGHVSLFWYQQALGQGPEFLTYFQNEAQLDKSGLPSDRFFAERPEGSVSTLKIQRTQQEDSAVYLCASSQTGSGEKLFFGSGTQLSVL.

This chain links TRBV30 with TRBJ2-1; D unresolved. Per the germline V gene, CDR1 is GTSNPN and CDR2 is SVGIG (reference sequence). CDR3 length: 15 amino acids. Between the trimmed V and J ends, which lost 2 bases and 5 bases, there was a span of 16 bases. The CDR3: CAWSPIDSGDNEQFF. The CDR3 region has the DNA TGTGCCTGGAGTCCTATTGATAGTGGCGACAATGAGCAGTTCTTC.

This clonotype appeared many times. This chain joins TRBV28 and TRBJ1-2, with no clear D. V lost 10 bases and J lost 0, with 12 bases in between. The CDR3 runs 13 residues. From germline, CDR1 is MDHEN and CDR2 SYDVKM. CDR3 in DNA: TGTGCCACAAAGGAGGGTGCTAACTATGGCTACACCTTC. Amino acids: CATKEGANYGYTF.

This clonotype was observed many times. This CDR3 reads CASSQEQGRTDTQYF. CDR3 sequence (DNA): TGTGCCAGCAGCCAGGAGCAGGGTCGAACAGATACGCAGTATTTT. This chain connects TRBV7-2 to TRBJ2-3, with D maybe TRBD1 (5 bases). The CDR3 runs to 15 residues. Between the trimmed V and J ends, which lost 5 bases and 3 bases, there was a span of 15 bases. Germline assignment: CDR1 SGHTA and CDR2 FQGNSA.

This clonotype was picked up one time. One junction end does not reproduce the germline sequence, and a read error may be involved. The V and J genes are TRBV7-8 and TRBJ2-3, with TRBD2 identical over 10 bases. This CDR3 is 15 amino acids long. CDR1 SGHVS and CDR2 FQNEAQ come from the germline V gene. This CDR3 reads CASSNLAGVRDTQYF. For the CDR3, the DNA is TGTGCCAGCAGCAATCTAGCGGGAGTTAGGGATACGCAGTATTTC.

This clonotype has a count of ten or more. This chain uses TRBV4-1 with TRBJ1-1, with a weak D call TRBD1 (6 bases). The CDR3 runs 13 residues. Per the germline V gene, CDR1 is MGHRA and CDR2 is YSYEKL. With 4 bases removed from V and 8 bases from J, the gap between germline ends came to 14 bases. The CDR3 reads CASSPTGTREAFF. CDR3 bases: TGCGCCAGCAGCCCGACCGGGACACGCGAAGCTTTCTTT.

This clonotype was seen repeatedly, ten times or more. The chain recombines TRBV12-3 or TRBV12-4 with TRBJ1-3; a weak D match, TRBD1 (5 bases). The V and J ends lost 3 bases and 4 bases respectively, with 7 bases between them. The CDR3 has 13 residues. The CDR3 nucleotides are TGTGCCAGCAGTTTTGGGGGGGGAAACACCATATATTTT. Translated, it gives CASSFGGGNTIYF.

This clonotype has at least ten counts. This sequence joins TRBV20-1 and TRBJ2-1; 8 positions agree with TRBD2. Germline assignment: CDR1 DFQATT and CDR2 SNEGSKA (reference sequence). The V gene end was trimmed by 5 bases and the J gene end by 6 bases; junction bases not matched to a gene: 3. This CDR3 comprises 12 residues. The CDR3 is CSAQRESNEQFF. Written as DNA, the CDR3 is TGCAGTGCTCAGCGGGAGTCCAATGAGCAGTTCTTC.

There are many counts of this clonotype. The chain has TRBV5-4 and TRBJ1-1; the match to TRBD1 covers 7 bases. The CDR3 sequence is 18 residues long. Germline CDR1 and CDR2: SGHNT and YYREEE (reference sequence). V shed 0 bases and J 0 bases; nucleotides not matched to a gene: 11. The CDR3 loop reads CASSLEAGTDPMNTEAFF. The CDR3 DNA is TGTGCCAGCAGCTTGGAAGCCGGGACAGATCCCATGAACACTGAAGCTTTCTTT.

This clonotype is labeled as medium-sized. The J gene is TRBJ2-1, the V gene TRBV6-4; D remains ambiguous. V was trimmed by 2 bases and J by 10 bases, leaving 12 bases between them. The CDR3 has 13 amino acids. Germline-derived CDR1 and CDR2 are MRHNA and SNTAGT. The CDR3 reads CASSDEASREQFF. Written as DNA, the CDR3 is TGTGCCAGCAGTGACGAGGCGTCCCGCGAGCAGTTCTTC.

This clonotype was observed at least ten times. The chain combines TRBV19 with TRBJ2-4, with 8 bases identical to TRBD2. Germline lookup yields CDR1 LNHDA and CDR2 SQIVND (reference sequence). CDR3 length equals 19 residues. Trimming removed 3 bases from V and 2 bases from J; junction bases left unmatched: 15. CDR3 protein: CASSIASGSSSGPKNIQYF. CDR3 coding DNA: TGTGCCAGTAGTATCGCGAGCGGGAGTTCGAGTGGACCCAAAAACATTCAGTACTTC.

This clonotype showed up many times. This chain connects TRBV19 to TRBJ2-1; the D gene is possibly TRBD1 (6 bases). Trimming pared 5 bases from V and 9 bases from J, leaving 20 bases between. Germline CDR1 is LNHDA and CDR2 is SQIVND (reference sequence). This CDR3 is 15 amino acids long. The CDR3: CASSEGGQRPFEQFF. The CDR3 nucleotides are TGTGCCAGTAGTGAAGGTGGACAGCGTCCGTTTGAGCAGTTCTTC.

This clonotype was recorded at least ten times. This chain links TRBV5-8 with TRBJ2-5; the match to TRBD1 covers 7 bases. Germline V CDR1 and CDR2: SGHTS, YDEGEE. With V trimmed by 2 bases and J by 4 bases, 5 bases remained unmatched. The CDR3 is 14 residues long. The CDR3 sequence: CASSFGTAPETQYF. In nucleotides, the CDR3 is TGTGCCAGCAGCTTTGGGACAGCTCCAGAGACCCAGTACTTC.

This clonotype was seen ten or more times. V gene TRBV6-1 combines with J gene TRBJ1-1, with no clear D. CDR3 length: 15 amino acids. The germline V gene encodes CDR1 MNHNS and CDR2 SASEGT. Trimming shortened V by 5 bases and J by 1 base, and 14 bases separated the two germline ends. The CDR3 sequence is CASSLSTERNTEAFF. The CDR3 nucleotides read TGTGCCAGCAGTCTATCGACGGAAAGGAACACTGAAGCTTTCTTT.

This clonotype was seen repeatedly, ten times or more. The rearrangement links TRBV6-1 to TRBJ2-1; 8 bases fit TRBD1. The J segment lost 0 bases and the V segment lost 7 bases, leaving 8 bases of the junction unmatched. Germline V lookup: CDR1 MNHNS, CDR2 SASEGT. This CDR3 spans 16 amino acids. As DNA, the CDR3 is TGTGCCAGCAAAACGACAGGGGCCAGCTCCTACAATGAGCAGTTCTTC. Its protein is CASKTTGASSYNEQFF.